This T cell receptor (beta chain) was identified during a study of shared clonotypes between healthy human individuals. Study details: Each donor's CD4 naive and CD4 memory cells filled three plates apiece, CD8 naive two, and CD8 memory one.

The table lists this clone with a count of one. Its antigen is unknown. Germline assignment: CDR1 KGHSH and CDR2 LQKENI. The germline V and J ends were trimmed by 3 bases and 4 bases, with 12 bases remaining between them. The CDR3 contains 14 residues. Methods used by the authors: ImmunoSEQ supplied junction-only sequences lacking quality scores, so filtering was different. Repertoires were generated with immunoSEQ multiplex PCR, while TCRdb's copy carries only in-frame clones and drops some. From that table come the V and J calls and clone size; the DNA was used to work out D and trimming. The sample records about 2.3 million clones, about nine tenths being singletons. Study-wide findings and caveats: Sorted-subset sequencing, rarefaction showed, was incomplete despite large depth.

The donors, healthy adults who were HIV-negative, had experienced no recent acute infections or vaccinations. The sequenced material came from naive CD4+ T cells from PBMCs. Subset indicated: CD45RA+ positively selected. V gene TRBV18 combines with J gene TRBJ1-2; no clear D. This receptor was obtained from a man between 18 and 35 years old in good health. Some clones in this sample may be carry-over from other donors' samples. CDR3 sequence reads: CASSPSGMLYGYTF. The CDR3 DNA follows: TGTGCCAGCTCACCTTCCGGAATGCTCTATGGCTACACCTTC.